Each of the 8 T cell receptor beta chains below was sequenced from the same sample in a study of regulatory T cells in long-lasting Graves disease. Libraries of TCR beta came from iRepertoire HTBI primers plus Arm-PCR of CDR3 regions. TCRdb reprocessed the multiplex PCR reads with MiXCR, giving one entry per CDR3 protein. The sample has about 500,000 distinct CDR3 sequences; 15% to 20% are singletons. The time point here: newly diagnosed GD, antithyroid drugs for less than 3 months. PBMC RNA was the source of the TCR library. These data were likewise used in another study, on T cells in Graves' hyperthyroidism and ophthalmopathy.

Source: peripheral blood mononuclear cells (PBMCs), taken at new diagnosis, from a patient treated with antithyroid drugs. Every receptor here comes from a man in his forties with Graves disease.

This clonotype was seen only a few times. This CDR3 is CASSPARGGQETQYF. The CDR3 DNA sequence: TGCGCCAGCAGCCCCGCCCGTGGGGGCCAAGAGACCCAGTACTTC. V gene TRBV5-1 combines with J gene TRBJ2-5, with D possibly being TRBD1 or TRBD2 (5 bases each). Germline loops: CDR1 SGHRS, CDR2 YFSETQ. V was cut by 4 bases and J by 1 base, with 14 bases left in between. The CDR3 extends over 15 amino acids.

This clonotype was counted ten times or more. J is TRBJ2-7 and V is TRBV6-5; no firm D call. The CDR3 contains 15 residues. The V end was cut by 0 bases, the J end by 1 base, with 10 bases between. Germline V gene lookup returns CDR1 MNHEY and CDR2 SVGAGI. CDR3 residues: CASSYSTGPSYEQYF. The CDR3 bases are TGTGCCAGCAGTTACTCGACCGGGCCATCCTACGAGCAGTACTTC.

This clonotype was recorded a few times. The chain is built from TRBV4-2 and TRBJ2-5; D perhaps matches TRBD1 (6 bases). The CDR3 sequence is 17 residues long. Per the germline V gene, CDR1 is LGHNA and CDR2 is YNFKEQ. V was pared by 1 base and J by 5 bases, with 20 bases between. The CDR3 coding sequence is TGTGCCAGCAGCCAAGCGCGAGGTAGTTTTACAGGGGAGACCCAGTACTTC. Translated, it gives CASSQARGSFTGETQYF.

This clonotype was seen more than once but under ten times. The rearrangement joins TRBV11-3 to TRBJ2-2, with a possible D match to TRBD2 (5 bases). Germline V gene data show CDR1 as SGHNT and CDR2 as YENEEA. The CDR3 has 16 amino acids. Trimming took off 3 bases at V and 0 bases at J, with 11 bases between the two ends. The CDR3 DNA reads as TGTGCCAGCAGCTTTTTTTCGGGGACGAACACCGGGGAGCTGTTTTTT. Protein sequence: CASSFFSGTNTGELFF.

This chain connects TRBV18 to TRBJ1-5; D gene ambiguous. The CDR3 is 15 residues long. The germline gives CDR1 KGHSH, CDR2 LQKENI. V gave up 1 base and J gave up 5 bases, with 12 bases separating them. CDR3 nucleotide sequence: TGTGCCAGCTCACCACGGTCAGGAAGGGATCAGCCCCAGCATTTT. This translates into CASSPRSGRDQPQHF.

This clonotype was counted ten times or more. The chain is built from TRBV28 and TRBJ2-5; D unresolved. This CDR3 is 14 amino acids long. Deletions cut 3 bases from V and 2 bases from J, with 10 bases between. Per the germline V gene, CDR1 is MDHEN and CDR2 is SYDVKM. In DNA form, the CDR3 reads TGTGCCAGCAGTTTCGATCCCAAACAAGAGACCCAGTACTTC. Protein: CASSFDPKQETQYF.

The chain is built from TRBV20-1 and TRBJ2-3; 9 nucleotides match TRBD2. The CDR3 loop spans 18 amino acids. Germline V gene lookup returns CDR1 DFQATT and CDR2 SNEGSKA (reference sequence). The trim removed 0 bases at V and 9 bases at J, leaving 19 bases unmatched. CDR3 DNA sequence: TGCAGTGCTAGAGATTCCCAGAGCCCTCCGCGGGGGGGGGAAACGCAGTATTTT. This translates into CSARDSQSPPRGGETQYF.

This clonotype came up a few times. This sequence joins TRBV24-1 and TRBJ2-4; D is unresolved. Per the germline V gene, CDR1 is KGHDR and CDR2 is SFDVKD. Trimming left V 4 bases short and J 1 base short, with 7 bases between. The CDR3 consists of 14 residues. In DNA form, the CDR3 reads TGTGCCACCAGTGACGTTGGTGCCAAAAACATTCAGTACTTC. This sequence encodes CATSDVGAKNIQYF.